The 7 T cell receptor beta chains listed next were all sequenced from one sample in a study of cytomegalovirus exposure and HLA in healthy donors. Using immunoSEQ multiplex PCR, the repertoire was profiled, and TCRdb retains in-frame clones only, with some absent. The table includes tens of thousands of clones, 90% to 95% detected once. The sample was PBMCs. These receptors all come from a young man in good health and CMV-seropositive.

This clone is a singleton in its sample. The chain uses TRBV27 and TRBJ2-1; D might be TRBD1 (6 bases). Germline lookup yields CDR1 MNHEY and CDR2 SMNVEV (reference sequence). V was trimmed by 6 bases and J by 5 bases, leaving 17 bases between them. CDR3 length: 15 residues. The CDR3 here is CASRPGGQGNNEQFF. CDR3 nucleotides: TGTGCCAGCAGACCTGGGGGCCAGGGGAACAATGAGCAGTTCTTC.

The V gene is TRBV5-4, the J gene TRBJ1-2, with 12 positions matching TRBD1. The V gene's germline CDR1 is SGHNT and CDR2 YYREEE (reference sequence). The CDR3 length is 14 residues. Germline trimming cut 2 bases from V and 8 bases from J; bases unmatched to any gene: 4. CDR3 DNA: TGTGCCAGCAGCTTAGGGACAGGGGGCTGGGGCTACACCTTC. This gives the protein CASSLGTGGWGYTF.

The J gene is TRBJ2-7, the V gene TRBV15, with a weak D call TRBD1 (5 bases). CDR3 length: 14 amino acids. V was pared by 0 bases and J by 2 bases, with 8 bases between. Per germline, CDR1 LNHNV and CDR2 YYDKDF (reference sequence). The CDR3 bases are TGTGCCACCAGCAGAGACAGGGAACCCTACGAGCAGTACTTC. Amino acids: CATSRDREPYEQYF.

This clone was seen just once. The chain is built from TRBV4-3 and TRBJ2-6, with D perhaps TRBD2 (5 bases). The V end lost 0 bases, the J end lost 0 bases, and 6 bases lay between the germline ends. Germline loops: CDR1 LGHNA, CDR2 YSLEER. The CDR3 extends over 16 amino acids. CDR3 DNA sequence: TGCGCCAGCAGCCAAGACCGGGGCTCTGGGGCCAACGTCCTGACTTTC. It codes for CASSQDRGSGANVLTF.

J is TRBJ2-7 and V is TRBV18; the match to TRBD1 covers 8 bases. The germline V gene has CDR1 KGHSH and CDR2 LQKENI. The CDR3 runs 14 residues. Trimming took 6 bases from V and 1 from J; bases not matched to a gene: 5. The CDR3 DNA follows: TGTGCCAGCTCCCTAGGACAGGGTTCCTACGAGCAGTACTTC. Its protein product is CASSLGQGSYEQYF.

The chain links TRBV7-8 to TRBJ1-1; 10 positions agree with TRBD1. The CDR3 has 16 amino acids. V trimming: 5 bases; J trimming: 3 bases; junction bases outside the gene matches: 9. Germline CDR1 reads SGHVS; CDR2 reads FQNEAQ. The CDR3 nucleotides read TGTGCCAGCAGCCGTGACAGGGGGCGATTCGACACTGAAGCTTTCTTT. Its translation is CASSRDRGRFDTEAFF.

The chain couples TRBV5-6 to TRBJ1-1; D not certain. Per the germline V gene, CDR1 is SGHDT and CDR2 is YYEEEE. Trimming took off 7 bases at V and 4 bases at J, with 8 bases between the two ends. This CDR3 region has 11 residues. The chain's CDR3 is CASGISTEAFF. CDR3 nucleotides: TGTGCCAGCGGCATCTCCACTGAAGCTTTCTTT.